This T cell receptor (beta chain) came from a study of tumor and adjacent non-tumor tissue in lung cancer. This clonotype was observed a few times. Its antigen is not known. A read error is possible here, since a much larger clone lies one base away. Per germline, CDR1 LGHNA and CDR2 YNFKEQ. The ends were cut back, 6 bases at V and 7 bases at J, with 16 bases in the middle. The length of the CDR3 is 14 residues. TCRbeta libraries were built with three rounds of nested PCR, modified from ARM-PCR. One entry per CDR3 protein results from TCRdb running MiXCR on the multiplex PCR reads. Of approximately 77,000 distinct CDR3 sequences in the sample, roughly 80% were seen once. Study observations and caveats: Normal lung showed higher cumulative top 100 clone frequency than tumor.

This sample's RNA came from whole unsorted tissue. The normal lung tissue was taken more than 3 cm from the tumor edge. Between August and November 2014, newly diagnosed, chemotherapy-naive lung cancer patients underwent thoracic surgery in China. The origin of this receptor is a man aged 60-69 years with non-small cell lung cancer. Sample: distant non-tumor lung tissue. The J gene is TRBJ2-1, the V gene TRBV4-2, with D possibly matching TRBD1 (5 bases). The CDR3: CASRDIRVWNEQFF. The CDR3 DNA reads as TGTGCCAGCAGGGACATCCGGGTATGGAATGAGCAGTTCTTC.